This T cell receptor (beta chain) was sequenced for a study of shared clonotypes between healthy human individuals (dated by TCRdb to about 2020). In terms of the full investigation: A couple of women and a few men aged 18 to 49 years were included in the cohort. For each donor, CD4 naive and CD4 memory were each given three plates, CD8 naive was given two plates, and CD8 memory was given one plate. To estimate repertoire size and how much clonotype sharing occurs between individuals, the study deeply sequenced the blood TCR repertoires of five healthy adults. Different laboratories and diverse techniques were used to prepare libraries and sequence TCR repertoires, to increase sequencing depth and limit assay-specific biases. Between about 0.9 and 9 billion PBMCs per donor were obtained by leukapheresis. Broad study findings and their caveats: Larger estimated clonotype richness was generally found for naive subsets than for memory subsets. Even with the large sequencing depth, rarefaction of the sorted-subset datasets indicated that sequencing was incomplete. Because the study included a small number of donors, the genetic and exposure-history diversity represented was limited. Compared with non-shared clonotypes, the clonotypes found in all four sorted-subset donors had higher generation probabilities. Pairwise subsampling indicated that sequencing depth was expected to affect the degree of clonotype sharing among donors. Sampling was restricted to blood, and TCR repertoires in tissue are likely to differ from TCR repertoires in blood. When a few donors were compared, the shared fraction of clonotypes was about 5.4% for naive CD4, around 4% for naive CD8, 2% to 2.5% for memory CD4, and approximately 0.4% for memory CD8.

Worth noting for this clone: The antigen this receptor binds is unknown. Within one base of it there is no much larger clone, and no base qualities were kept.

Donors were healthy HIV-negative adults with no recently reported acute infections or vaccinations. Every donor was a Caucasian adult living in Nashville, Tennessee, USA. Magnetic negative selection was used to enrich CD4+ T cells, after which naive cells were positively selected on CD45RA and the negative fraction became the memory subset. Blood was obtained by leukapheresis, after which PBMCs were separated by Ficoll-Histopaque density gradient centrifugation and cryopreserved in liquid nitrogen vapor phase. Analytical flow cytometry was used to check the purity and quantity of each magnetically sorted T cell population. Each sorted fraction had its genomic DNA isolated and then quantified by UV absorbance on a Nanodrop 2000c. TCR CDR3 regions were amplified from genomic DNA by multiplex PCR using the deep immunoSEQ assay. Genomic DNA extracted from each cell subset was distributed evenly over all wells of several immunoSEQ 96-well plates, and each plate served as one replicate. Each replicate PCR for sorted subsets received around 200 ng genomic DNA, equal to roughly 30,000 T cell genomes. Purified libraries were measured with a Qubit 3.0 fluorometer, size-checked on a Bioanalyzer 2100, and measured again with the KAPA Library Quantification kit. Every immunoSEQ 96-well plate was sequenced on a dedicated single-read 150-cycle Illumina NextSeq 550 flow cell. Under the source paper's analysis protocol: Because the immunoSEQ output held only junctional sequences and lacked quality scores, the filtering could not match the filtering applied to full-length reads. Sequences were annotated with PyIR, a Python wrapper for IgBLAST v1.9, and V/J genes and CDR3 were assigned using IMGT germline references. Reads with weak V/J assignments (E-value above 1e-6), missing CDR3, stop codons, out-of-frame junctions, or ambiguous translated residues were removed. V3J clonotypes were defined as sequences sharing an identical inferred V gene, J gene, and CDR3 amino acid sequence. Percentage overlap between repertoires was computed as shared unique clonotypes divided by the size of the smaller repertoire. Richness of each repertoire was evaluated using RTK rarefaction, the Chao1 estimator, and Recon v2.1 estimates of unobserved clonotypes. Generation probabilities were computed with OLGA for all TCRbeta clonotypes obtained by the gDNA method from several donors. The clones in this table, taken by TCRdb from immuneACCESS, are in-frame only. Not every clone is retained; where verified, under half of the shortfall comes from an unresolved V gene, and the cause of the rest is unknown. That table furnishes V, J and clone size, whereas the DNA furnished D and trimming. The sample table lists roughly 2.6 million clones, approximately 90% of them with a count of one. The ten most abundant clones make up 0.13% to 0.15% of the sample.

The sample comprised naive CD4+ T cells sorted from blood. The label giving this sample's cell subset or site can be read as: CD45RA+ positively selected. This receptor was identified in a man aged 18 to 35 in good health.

The CDR3 protein sequence reads: CASSLARVFGNTIYF. The DNA reads TGTGCCAGCAGCTTAGCGCGGGTTTTTGGAAACACCATATATTTT. The V and J segments used are TRBV7-8 and TRBJ1-3; no D segment can be confidently identified. The germline V gene specifies SGHVS as CDR1 and FQNEAQ as CDR2. Counted from cysteine to phenylalanine, this CDR3 has 15 amino acids. Just CDR3 DNA is preserved here, 45 bases in frame from base 1. Deletion took 0 bases off V and 3 bases off J, with a span of 9 bases between the germline ends.